This TCR beta chain was sequenced during a study of STAT5B mutations in CD4+ large granular lymphocyte leukemia. This was a survey-level run. The data were produced by immunoSEQ multiplex PCR, yet TCRdb's version contains in-frame clones alone and is incomplete. The sample yields roughly 30,000 clones, less than 75% seen once. Germline V gene sequence: CDR1 MDHEN, CDR2 SYDVKM. This CDR3 region has 13 residues. V was shortened by 2 bases and J by 5 bases, with 9 bases between the two germline ends. The rearrangement joins TRBV28 to TRBJ2-5, with D possibly matching TRBD1 (6 bases). The source is a human donor in good health. The specimen was CD4+ T cells from blood buffy coats. The chain's CDR3 is CASSLGGRETQYF. DNA for the CDR3: TGTGCCAGCAGTTTAGGGGGCCGGGAGACCCAGTACTTC.